Included here is one TCR beta chain sequence, with context. Its specificity is not known. Generated by immunoSEQ multiplex PCR, the TCRdb table keeps only in-frame clones and is missing some. The sample has about 24,000 clones; around 77% are singletons. The J segment lost 12 bases and the V segment lost 8 bases, leaving 12 bases of the junction unmatched. The CDR3 length is 13 residues. The germline CDR1 and CDR2 sequences are MNHEY and SVGEGT. Sequencing in the ViraFEST assay came after antigen-specific CD4+ T cells had been expanded with viral peptide pools, which were used to stimulate PBMC. Cells that had been cultured for roughly ten days were the source of isolated CD4+ T cells. A PCR test confirmed that the person had SARS-CoV-2 infection between March and December 2020. This sample is drawn from a study of vaccination effects on CD4 cells after COVID-19. At the level of the study: Two convalescent pre-vaccine samples were taken 142 and 148 days post-diagnosis. Broader study findings: Pronounced clonal contraction occurred in clones induced by infection and by vaccine late after vaccination.

This receptor was taken from a human donor who had a prior SARS-CoV-2 infection. The V call is TRBV6-2 or TRBV6-3, the J call TRBJ2-1; 8 bases map to TRBD2. The material sequenced was CD4+ T cells from PBMCs cultured with SARS-CoV-2 spike peptides, taken before COVID-19 vaccination. The CDR3 spells CASGPQRTSRQFF. The CDR3 DNA sequence: TGTGCCAGCGGCCCACAACGGACTAGCAGGCAGTTCTTC.